This entry concerns a single TCR delta chain. The CDR3 is 24 residues long. V was shortened by 0 bases and J by 0 bases, with 39 bases between the two germline ends. Per the germline V gene, CDR1 is NSMFDY and CDR2 is ISSIKDK. TCRdb used CATT to re-call clones from the RT-PCR reads. The top ten clones hold about 48% of a sample with about 1,500 delta-chain clones, about half of them seen once. These data belong to a study of gamma-delta T cells after stem cell transplantation. The sequence was collected from a human donor. It is not recorded whose cells these are; they may come from a transplant donor. Sequencing was performed on gamma-delta T cells. The chain has TRAV29/DV5 and TRDJ1, with unresolved D. CDR3 in DNA: TGTGCAGCAAGCGGAGCCTCCTCGCATTACTTGGAGACCCCACTACGGCCATACACCGATAAACTCATCTTT. Translation: CAASGASSHYLETPLRPYTDKLIF.